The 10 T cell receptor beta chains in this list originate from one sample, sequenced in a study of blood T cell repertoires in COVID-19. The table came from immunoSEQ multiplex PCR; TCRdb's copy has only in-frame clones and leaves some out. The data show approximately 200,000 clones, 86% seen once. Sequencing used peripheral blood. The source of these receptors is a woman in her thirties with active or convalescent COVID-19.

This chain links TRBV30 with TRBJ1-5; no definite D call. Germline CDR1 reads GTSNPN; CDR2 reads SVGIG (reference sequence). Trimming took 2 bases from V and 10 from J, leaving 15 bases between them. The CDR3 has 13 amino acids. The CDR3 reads CAWSSTGWSPQHF. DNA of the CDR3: TGTGCCTGGAGTTCGACCGGGTGGTCTCCCCAGCATTTT.

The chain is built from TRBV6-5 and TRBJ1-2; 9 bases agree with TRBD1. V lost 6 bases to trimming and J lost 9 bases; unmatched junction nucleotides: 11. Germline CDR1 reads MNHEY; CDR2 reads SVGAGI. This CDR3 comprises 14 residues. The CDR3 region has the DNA TGTGCCAGCAGAAAATCCGGGACAGGGAGGAGCTACACCTTC. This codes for CASRKSGTGRSYTF.

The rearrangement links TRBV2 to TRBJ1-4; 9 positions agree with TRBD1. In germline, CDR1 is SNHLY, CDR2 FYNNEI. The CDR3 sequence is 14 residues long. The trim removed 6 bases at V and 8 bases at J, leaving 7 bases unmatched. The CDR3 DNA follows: TGTGCCAGCAGCTCACAGGGGGCGCGGGAAAAACTGTTTTTT. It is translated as CASSSQGAREKLFF. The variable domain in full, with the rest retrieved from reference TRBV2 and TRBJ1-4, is EPEVTQTPSHQVTQMGQEVILRCVPISNHLYFYWYRQILGQKVEFLVSFYNNEISEKSEIFDDQFSVERPDGSNFTLKIRSTKLEDSAMYFCASSSQGAREKLFFGSGTQLSVL.

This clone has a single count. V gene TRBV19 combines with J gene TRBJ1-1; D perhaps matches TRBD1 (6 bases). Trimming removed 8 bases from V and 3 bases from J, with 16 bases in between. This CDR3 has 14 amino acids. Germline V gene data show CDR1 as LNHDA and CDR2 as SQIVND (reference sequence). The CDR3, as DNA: TGTGCCAGTGGGCCAGGGGTATCCGACACTGAAGCTTTCTTT. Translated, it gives CASGPGVSDTEAFF.

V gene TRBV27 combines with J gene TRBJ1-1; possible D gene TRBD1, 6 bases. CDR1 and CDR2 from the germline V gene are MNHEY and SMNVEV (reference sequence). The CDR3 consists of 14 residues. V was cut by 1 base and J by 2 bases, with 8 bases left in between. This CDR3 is CASSLYRVNTEAFF. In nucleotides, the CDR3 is TGTGCCAGCAGTTTATACAGGGTCAACACTGAAGCTTTCTTT.

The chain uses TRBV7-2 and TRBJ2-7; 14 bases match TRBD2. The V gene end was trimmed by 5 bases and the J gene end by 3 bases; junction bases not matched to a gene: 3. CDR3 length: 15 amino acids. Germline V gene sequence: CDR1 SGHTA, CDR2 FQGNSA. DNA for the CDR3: TGTGCCAGCAGCACGGGACTAGCGGGGGACTACGAGCAGTACTTC. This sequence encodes CASSTGLAGDYEQYF.

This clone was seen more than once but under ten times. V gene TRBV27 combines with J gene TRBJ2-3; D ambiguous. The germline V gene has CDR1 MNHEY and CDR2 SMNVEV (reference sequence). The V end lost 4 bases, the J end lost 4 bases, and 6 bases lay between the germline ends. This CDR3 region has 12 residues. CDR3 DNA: TGTGCCAGCAGTTCCTCGGCAGATACGCAGTATTTT. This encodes CASSSSADTQYF.

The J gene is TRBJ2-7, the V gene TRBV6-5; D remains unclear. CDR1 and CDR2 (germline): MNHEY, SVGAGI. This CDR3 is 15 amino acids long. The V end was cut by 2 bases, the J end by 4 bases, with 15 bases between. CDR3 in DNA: TGTGCCAGCAGTTACGGGCCCCAGAAAATATACGAGCAGTACTTC. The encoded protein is CASSYGPQKIYEQYF.

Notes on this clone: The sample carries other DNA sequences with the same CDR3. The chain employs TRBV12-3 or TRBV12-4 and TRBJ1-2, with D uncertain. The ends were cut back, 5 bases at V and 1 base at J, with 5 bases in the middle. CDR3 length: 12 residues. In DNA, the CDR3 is TGTGCCAGCAGTAACAGTAACTATGGCTACACCTTC. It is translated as CASSNSNYGYTF.

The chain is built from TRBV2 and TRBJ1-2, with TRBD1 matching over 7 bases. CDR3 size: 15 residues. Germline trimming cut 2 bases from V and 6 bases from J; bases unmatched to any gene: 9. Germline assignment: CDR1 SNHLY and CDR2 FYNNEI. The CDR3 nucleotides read TGTGCCAGCAGTGAAATGGTGACAGGGCTCAATGGCTACACCTTC. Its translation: CASSEMVTGLNGYTF.